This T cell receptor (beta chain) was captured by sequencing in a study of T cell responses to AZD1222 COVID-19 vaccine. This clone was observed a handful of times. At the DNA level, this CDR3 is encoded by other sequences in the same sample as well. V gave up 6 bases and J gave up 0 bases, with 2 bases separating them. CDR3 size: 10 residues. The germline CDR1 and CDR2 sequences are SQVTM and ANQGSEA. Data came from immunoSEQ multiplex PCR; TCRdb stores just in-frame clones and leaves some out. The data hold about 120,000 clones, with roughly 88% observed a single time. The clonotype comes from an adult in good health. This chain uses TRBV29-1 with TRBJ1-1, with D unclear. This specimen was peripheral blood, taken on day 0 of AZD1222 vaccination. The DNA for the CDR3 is TGCAGCGTCTTGAACACTGAAGCTTTCTTT. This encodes CSVLNTEAFF. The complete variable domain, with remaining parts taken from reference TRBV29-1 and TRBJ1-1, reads SAVISQKPSRDICQRGTSLTIQCQVDSQVTMMFWYRQQPGQSLTLIATANQGSEATYESGFVIDKFPISRPNLTFSTLTVSNMSPEDSSIYLCSVLNTEAFFGQGTRLTVV.